The rows below give T cell receptor beta chains drawn from one sample of a study of cytomegalovirus exposure and HLA in healthy donors. The assay was immunoSEQ multiplex PCR, and TCRdb's table has in-frame clones only and misses some. The repertoire holds about 150,000 clones, with about 71% as singletons. The sequenced sample was PBMCs. All receptors derive from an older woman in good health and CMV-seropositive. The CDR3 runs from the conserved cysteine through the conserved F or W. Each record gives: V gene, J gene, clone size, CDR3 protein. Expanded clones get a size class; other rows say once, few or many, or leave the size out.

v_call: TRBV30
j_call: TRBJ1-1
clone_size: NA
cdr3_aa: CAWTFRVDGEAFF

v_call: TRBV5-1
j_call: TRBJ2-7
clone_size: NA
cdr3_aa: CASSHTGTGAYEQYF

v_call: TRBV29-1
j_call: TRBJ2-1
clone_size: NA
cdr3_aa: CSVKPWTSGRGSEQFF

v_call: TRBV5-8
j_call: TRBJ1-4
clone_size: few
cdr3_aa: CASNLGSTGGEKLFF

v_call: TRBV5-8
j_call: TRBJ2-3
clone_size: few
cdr3_aa: CASSLGLAGGRGTDTQYF

v_call: TRBV9
j_call: TRBJ2-7
clone_size: NA
cdr3_aa: CASSVEAGPYDEQYF

v_call: TRBV20-1
j_call: TRBJ1-1
clone_size: NA
cdr3_aa: CSGSENTEAFF

v_call: TRBV5-6
j_call: TRBJ2-7
clone_size: NA
cdr3_aa: CASSFGGSGEYEQYF

v_call: TRBV7-2
j_call: TRBJ2-3
clone_size: NA
cdr3_aa: CASSRVRVADTQYF

v_call: TRBV28
j_call: TRBJ1-4
clone_size: NA
cdr3_aa: CASSPQDRNEKLFF

v_call: TRBV11-2
j_call: TRBJ1-1
clone_size: NA
cdr3_aa: CASSLAGQKNTEAFF

v_call: TRBV2
j_call: TRBJ1-1
clone_size: NA
cdr3_aa: CASSLQGMDTEAFF

v_call: TRBV6-6
j_call: TRBJ2-3
clone_size: few
cdr3_aa: CASSRLTDTQYF

v_call: TRBV7-9
j_call: TRBJ1-1
clone_size: few
cdr3_aa: CASSQARDGEEAFF